Described below is a single T cell receptor (beta chain) sequence and its context. The CDR3 is 15 residues long. Germline V gives CDR1 SGHTA, CDR2 FQGNSA. V trimming: 4 bases; J trimming: 10 bases; junction bases outside the gene matches: 9. The sample belongs to a study of cytomegalovirus exposure and HLA in healthy donors. Clones were sequenced by immunoSEQ multiplex PCR, and TCRdb holds only the in-frame ones, with some missing. The top ten hold about 3.7% of the sample, which has 130,000 or so clones, roughly 91% seen once. The sequence came from a young man in good health and CMV-seronegative. What was sequenced was PBMCs. V and J are TRBV7-2 and TRBJ1-6, with 8 bases that match TRBD1. The CDR3 sequence is CASSSNTGGISPLHF. The CDR3 bases are TGTGCCAGCAGCTCCAATACAGGGGGTATCTCACCCCTCCACTTT.